This T cell receptor (beta chain) originates from a study of breast tumors, draining lymph nodes, adjacent tissues (dated by TCRdb to between 2015 and 2016). Looking at the study overall: Breast cancer patients provided tumor, adjacent nontumor tissue and axillary lymph nodes, and the study compared the TCR beta repertoires across these three sources. The study was designed to assess the relationships and possible T-cell exchange between tumor, surrounding tissue and draining lymph node repertoires in human breast cancer.

The paper's findings and limits, for the study overall: The similarity between tumor and nontumor tissue repertoires was significantly greater in luminal-like breast cancer than in basal-like breast cancer. The study presented the conclusion that tumor T cells originate in lymph nodes as consistent with a hypothesis, not as something directly demonstrated. The data were considered consistent with most tumor T cells being derived from the lymph node and subsequently expanding within tumor tissue. Tumor T-cell repertoires showed less diversity than lymph node repertoires and more diversity than nontumor tissue repertoires, and tumor T-cell repertoires showed preferential V and J gene usage.

V was cut back by 1 base and J by 4 bases, leaving a gap of 1 base between them. Including cysteine and phenylalanine, the CDR3 has 12 amino acids. Solely the CDR3 DNA is kept, with 36 bases framed from the first base. The germline V gene (reference sequence) specifies LNHDA as CDR1 and SQIVND as CDR2. Lymph node samples came from the axillary draining lymph nodes of breast cancer patients. This clonotype showed up many times. No antigen is known for it. No base-level quality is on record; no much larger clone is a single base apart. The sequencer listed for this sample is Illumina HiSeq 2000. Multiplex PCR amplification was used to build the TCR beta chain libraries. High-throughput sequencing was used to analyze the amplified TCR beta chain products. Using fastp trimming at Q25 and MiXCR clonotype assembly, TCRdb reanalyzed the public sequencing data and kept in-frame beta chains. A single entry per CDR3 protein holds the most common genes and DNA from its merged rows. The sample yields about 180,000 distinct CDR3 sequences; 30% to 35% were counted once. About 3.9% of the sample is taken by the ten largest.

Material for sequencing was axillary lymph node tissue. The chain is assembled from TRBV19 and TRBJ2-2; the D gene lacks a confident call. The TCR originated in a female donor with breast cancer. Some clones in this sample may be carry-over from other donors' samples. CDR3 region: CASSIATGELFF. The sequence in DNA is TGTGCCAGTAGTATAGCCACCGGGGAGCTGTTTTTT.